This T cell receptor (beta chain) is drawn from a study of control samples from healthy donors and cancer patients. TCRdb's table, derived via immunoSEQ multiplex PCR, lists solely in-frame clones and lacks some. Altogether about 150,000 clones are present, 91% being singletons, with the ten largest covering roughly 3.1%. Germline CDR1 reads MGHRA; CDR2 reads YSYEKL. V was clipped by 4 bases and J by 3 bases; unmatched bases: 12. This CDR3 has 17 residues. The sequencing input was blood. The rearrangement joins TRBV4-1 to TRBJ2-7, with TRBD1 identical over 10 bases. The TCR sequence derives from a young man in good health. CDR3 region: CASSPIGGTGANYEQYF. CDR3 nucleotides: TGCGCCAGCAGCCCTATAGGAGGGACAGGGGCGAACTACGAGCAGTACTTC.